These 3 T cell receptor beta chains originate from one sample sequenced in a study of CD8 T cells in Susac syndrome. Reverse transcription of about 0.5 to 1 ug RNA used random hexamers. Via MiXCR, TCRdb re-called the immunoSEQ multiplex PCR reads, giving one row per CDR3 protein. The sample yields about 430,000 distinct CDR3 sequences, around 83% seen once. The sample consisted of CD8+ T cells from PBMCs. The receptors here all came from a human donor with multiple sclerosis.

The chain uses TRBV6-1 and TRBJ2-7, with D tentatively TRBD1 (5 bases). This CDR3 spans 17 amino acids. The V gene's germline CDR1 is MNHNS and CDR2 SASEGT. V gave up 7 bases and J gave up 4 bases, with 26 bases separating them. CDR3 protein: CASTGPHKQELGYEQYF. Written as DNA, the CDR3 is TGTGCCAGCACAGGCCCCCATAAACAGGAGCTCGGGTACGAGCAGTACTTC.

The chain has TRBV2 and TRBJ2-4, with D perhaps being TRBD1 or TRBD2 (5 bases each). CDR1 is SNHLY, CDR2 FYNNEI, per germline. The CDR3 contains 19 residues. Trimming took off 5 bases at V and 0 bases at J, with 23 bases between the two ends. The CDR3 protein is CASSTNRDGTYLAKNIQYF. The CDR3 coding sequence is TGTGCCAGCAGTACAAATCGGGACGGGACCTACTTAGCCAAAAACATTCAGTACTTC.

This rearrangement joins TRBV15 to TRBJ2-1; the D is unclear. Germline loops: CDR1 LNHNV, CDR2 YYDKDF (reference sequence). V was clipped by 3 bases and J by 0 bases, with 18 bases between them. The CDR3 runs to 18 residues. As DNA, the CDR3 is TGTGCCACCAGCAGCCCCAGGAAGGCTTCTTCCTCCTACAATGAGCAGTTCTTC. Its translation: CATSSPRKASSSYNEQFF.